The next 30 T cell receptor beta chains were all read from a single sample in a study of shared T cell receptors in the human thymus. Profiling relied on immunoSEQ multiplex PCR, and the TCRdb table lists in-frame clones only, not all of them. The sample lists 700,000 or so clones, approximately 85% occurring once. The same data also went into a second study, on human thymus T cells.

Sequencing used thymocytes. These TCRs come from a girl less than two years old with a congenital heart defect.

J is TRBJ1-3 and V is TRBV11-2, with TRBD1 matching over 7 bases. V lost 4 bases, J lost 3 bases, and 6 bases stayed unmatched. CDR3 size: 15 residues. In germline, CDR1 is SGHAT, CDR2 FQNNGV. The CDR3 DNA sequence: TGTGCCAGCAGCTCCCGACAGGGCTGTGGAAACACCATATATTTT. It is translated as CASSSRQGCGNTIYF.

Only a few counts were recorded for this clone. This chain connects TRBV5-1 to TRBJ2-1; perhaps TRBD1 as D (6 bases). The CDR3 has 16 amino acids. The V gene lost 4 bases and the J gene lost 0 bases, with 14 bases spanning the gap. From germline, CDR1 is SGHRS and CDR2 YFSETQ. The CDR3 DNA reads TGCGCCAGCAGCCACCGGGACACCCGCTCCTACAATGAGCAGTTCTTC. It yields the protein CASSHRDTRSYNEQFF.

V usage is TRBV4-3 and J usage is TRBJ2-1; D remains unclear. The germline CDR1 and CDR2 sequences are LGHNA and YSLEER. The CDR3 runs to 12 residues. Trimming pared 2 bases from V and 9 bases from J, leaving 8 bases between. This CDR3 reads CASSQPYGEQFF. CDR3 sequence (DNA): TGCGCCAGCAGCCAACCCTATGGTGAGCAGTTCTTC.

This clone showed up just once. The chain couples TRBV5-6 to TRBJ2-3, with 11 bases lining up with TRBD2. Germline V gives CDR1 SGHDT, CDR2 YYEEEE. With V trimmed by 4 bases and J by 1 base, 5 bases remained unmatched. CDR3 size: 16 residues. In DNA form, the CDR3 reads TGTGCCAGCAGCAAAGATAGCGGGGGGGGCACAGATACGCAGTATTTT. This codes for CASSKDSGGGTDTQYF.

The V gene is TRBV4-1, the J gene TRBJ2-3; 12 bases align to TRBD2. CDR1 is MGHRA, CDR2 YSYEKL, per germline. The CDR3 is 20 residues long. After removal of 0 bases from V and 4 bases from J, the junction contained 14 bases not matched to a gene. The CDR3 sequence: CASSQEGPGLAGGRSDTQYF. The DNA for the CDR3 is TGCGCCAGCAGCCAAGAAGGGCCCGGGCTAGCGGGGGGGCGGTCAGATACGCAGTATTTT.

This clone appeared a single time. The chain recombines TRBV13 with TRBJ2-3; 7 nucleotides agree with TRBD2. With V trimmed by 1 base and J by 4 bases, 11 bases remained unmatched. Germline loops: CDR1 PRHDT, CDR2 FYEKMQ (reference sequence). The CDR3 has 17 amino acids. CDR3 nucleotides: TGTGCCAGCAGCTTAGAAGAGAGGGAGGGGAGCCCAGATACGCAGTATTTT. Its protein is CASSLEEREGSPDTQYF.

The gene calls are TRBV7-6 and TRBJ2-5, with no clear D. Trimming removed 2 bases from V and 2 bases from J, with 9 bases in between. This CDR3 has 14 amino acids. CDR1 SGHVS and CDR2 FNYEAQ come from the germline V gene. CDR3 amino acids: CASSLISTQETQYF. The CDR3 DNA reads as TGTGCCAGCAGCTTAATCTCAACACAAGAGACCCAGTACTTC. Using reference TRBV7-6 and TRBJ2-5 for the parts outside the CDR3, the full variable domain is GAGVSQSPRYKVTKRGQDVALRCDPISGHVSLYWYRQALGQGPEFLTYFNYEAQQDKSGLPNDRFSAERPEGSISTLTIQRTEQRDSAMYRCASSLISTQETQYFGPGTRLLVL.

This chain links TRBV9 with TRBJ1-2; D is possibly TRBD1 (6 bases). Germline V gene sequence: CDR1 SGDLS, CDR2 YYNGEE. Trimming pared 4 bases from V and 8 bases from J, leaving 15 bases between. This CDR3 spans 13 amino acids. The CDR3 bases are TGTGCCAGCAGCCCCCGGGACAAGAAAGGCTACACCTTC. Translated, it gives CASSPRDKKGYTF.

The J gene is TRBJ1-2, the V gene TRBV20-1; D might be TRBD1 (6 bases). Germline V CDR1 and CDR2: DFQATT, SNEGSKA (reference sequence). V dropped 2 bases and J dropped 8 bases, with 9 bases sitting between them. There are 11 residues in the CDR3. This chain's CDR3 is CSARNRAGYTF. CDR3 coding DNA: TGCAGTGCTAGAAACAGGGCGGGCTACACCTTC.

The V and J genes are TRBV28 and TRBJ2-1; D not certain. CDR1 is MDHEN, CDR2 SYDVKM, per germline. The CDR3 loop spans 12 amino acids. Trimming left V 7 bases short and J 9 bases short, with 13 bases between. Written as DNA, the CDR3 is TGTGCCAGCAATCAATACTGTTCTGAGCAGTTCTTC. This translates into CASNQYCSEQFF.

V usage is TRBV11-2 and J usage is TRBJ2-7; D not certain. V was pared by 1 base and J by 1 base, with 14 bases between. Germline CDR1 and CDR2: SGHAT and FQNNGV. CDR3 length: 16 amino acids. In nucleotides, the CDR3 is TGTGCCAGCAGCTTAGGAAAGCCCCCCGAATCCTACGAGCAGTACTTC. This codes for CASSLGKPPESYEQYF.

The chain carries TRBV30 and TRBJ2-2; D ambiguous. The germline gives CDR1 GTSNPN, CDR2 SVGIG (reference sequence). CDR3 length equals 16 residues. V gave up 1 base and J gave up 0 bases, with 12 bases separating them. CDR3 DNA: TGTGCCTGGAGTGGTCTTGGGCCCACGAACACCGGGGAGCTGTTTTTT. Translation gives CAWSGLGPTNTGELFF.

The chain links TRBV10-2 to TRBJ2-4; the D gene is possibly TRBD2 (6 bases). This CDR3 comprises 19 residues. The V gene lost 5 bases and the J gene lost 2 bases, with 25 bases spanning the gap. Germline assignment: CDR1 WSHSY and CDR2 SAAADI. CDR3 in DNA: TGCGCCAGCAGTCGAGGCCCCCAGAGGGCGGGGACGACCAAAAACATTCAGTACTTC. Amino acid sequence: CASSRGPQRAGTTKNIQYF.

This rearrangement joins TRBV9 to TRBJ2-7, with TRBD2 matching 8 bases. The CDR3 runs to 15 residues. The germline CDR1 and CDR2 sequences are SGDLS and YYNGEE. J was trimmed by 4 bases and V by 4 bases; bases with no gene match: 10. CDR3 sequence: CASSPRMGGGYEQYF. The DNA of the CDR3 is TGTGCCAGCAGCCCTCGGATGGGCGGGGGGTACGAGCAGTACTTC.

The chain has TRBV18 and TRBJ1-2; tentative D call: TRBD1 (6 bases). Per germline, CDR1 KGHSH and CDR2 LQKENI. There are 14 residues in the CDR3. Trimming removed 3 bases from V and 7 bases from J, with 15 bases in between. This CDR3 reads CASSPRTELGGYTF. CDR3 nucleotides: TGTGCCAGCTCACCGAGGACAGAATTGGGTGGCTACACCTTC.

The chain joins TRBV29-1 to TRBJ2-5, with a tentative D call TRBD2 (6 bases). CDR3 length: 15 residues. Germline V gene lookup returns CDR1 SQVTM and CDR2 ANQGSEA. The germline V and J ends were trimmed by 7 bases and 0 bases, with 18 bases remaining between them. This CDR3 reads CSAKTRRVYQETQYF. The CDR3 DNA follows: TGCAGCGCGAAGACTAGGCGGGTGTACCAAGAGACCCAGTACTTC.

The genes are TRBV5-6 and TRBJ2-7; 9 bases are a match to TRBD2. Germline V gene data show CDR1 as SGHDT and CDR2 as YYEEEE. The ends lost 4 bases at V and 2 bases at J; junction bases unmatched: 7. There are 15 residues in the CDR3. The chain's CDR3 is CASSNSGGPTYEQYF. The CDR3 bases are TGTGCCAGCAGCAATAGCGGGGGCCCTACCTACGAGCAGTACTTC.

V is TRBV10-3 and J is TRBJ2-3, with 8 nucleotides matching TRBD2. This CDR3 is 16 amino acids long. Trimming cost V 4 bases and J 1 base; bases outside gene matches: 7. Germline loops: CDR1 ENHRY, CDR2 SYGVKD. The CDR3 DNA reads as TGTGCCATCAGTGTGGGACTAGTCCCCCGCACAGATACGCAGTATTTT. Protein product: CAISVGLVPRTDTQYF.

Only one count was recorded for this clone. This CDR3 reads CASSQDAGMVHGYTF. The CDR3 region has the DNA TGTGCCAGCAGCCAAGATGCAGGGATGGTCCATGGCTACACCTTC. The chain is built from TRBV14 and TRBJ1-2; tentative D call: TRBD1 (5 bases). Germline V gene sequence: CDR1 SGHDN, CDR2 FVKESK. The length of the CDR3 is 15 residues. The germline V and J ends were trimmed by 0 bases and 6 bases, with 14 bases remaining between them.

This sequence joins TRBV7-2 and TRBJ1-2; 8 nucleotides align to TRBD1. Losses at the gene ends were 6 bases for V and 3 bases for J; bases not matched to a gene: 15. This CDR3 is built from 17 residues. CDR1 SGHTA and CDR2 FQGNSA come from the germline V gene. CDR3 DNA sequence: TGTGCCAGCAGAAACCCGGGACAGGCCCTTTGGGACTATGGCTACACCTTC. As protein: CASRNPGQALWDYGYTF.

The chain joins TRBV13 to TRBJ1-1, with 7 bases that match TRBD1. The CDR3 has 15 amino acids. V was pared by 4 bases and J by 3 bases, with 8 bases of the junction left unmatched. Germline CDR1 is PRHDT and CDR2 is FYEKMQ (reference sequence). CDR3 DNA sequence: TGTGCCAGCAGCTCACACCGGGACAGAGACACTGAAGCTTTCTTT. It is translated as CASSSHRDRDTEAFF.

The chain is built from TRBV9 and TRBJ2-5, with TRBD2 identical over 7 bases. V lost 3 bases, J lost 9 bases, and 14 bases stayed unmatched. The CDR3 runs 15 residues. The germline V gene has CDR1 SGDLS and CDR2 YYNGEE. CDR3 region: CASSGTREARGSQYF. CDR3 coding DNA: TGTGCCAGCAGCGGAACCCGGGAGGCCCGGGGGTCCCAGTACTTC.

CDR3 protein: CASSVGQLGNEQYF. DNA for the CDR3: TGTGCCAGCAGCGTAGGACAGCTTGGGAACGAGCAGTACTTC. The chain recombines TRBV9 with TRBJ2-7; a possible D gene is TRBD1 (5 bases). From germline, CDR1 is SGDLS and CDR2 YYNGEE. The V end was cut by 0 bases, the J end by 5 bases, with 12 bases between. The CDR3 runs 14 residues.

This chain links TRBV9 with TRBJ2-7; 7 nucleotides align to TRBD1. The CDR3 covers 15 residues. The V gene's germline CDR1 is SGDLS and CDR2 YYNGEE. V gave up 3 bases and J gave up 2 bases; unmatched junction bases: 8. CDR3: CASSARTGCTYEQYF. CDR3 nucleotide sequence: TGTGCCAGCAGCGCCCGGACAGGATGTACCTACGAGCAGTACTTC.

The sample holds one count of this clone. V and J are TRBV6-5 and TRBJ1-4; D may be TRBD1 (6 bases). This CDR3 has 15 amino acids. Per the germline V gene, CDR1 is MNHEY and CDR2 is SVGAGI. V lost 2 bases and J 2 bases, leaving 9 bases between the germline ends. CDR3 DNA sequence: TGTGCCAGCAGTTACGGGGGGGCTACTAATGAAAAACTGTTTTTT. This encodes CASSYGGATNEKLFF.

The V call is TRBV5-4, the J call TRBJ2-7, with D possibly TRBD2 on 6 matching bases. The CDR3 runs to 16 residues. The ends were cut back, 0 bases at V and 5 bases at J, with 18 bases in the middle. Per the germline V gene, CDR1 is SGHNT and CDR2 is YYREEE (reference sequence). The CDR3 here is CASSLGRDSFWDEQYF. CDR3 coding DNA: TGTGCCAGCAGCTTGGGGCGGGACTCCTTTTGGGACGAGCAGTACTTC.

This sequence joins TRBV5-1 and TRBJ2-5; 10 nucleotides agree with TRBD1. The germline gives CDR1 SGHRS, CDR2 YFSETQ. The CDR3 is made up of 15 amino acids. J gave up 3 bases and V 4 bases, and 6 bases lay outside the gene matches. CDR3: CASSNRDRGKETQYF. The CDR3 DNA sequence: TGCGCCAGCAGCAACCGGGACAGGGGAAAAGAGACCCAGTACTTC.

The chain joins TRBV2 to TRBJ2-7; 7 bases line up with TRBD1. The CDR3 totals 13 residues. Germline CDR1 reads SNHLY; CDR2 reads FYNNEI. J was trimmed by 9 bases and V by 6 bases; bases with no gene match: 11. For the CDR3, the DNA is TGTGCCAGCAGACCCACCCGAGGGGGCGGGCAGTACTTC. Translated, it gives CASRPTRGGGQYF. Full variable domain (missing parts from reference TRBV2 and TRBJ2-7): EPEVTQTPSHQVTQMGQEVILRCVPISNHLYFYWYRQILGQKVEFLVSFYNNEISEKSEIFDDQFSVERPDGSNFTLKIRSTKLEDSAMYFCASRPTRGGGQYFGPGTRLTVT.

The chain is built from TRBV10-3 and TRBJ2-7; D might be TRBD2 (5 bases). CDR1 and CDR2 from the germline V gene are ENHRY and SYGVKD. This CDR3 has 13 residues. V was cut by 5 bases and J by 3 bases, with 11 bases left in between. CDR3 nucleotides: TGTGCCATCAGTCGAGCGGATTTCTACGAGCAGTACTTC. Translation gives CAISRADFYEQYF.

The CDR3 bases are TGTGCCAGCAGCCAAGTTTCCGAGCAAGGCTCCGGGACAGGGTTGGATAATTCACCCCTCCACTTT. It encodes CASSQVSEQGSGTGLDNSPLHF. V and J are TRBV14 and TRBJ1-6, with 9 positions matching TRBD1. Germline V lookup: CDR1 SGHDN, CDR2 FVKESK. The CDR3 is made up of 22 amino acids. J gave up 5 bases and V 1 base, and 21 bases lay outside the gene matches.